These T cell receptor beta chains were read from a single sample in a study of regulatory T cells in long-lasting Graves disease. TCRdb reanalysed the multiplex PCR reads using MiXCR and keeps one entry per CDR3 protein. The sample records approximately 400,000 distinct CDR3 sequences, approximately 15% being singletons. Separately, the same data were catalogued under a study of T cells in Graves' hyperthyroidism and ophthalmopathy.

This sample comprised peripheral blood mononuclear cells (PBMCs), obtained at new diagnosis, from a patient treated with antithyroid drugs. These receptors originate from a woman aged 25-40 years with Graves disease. The CDR3 runs from the conserved cysteine through the conserved F or W. A D gene is named only where the DNA matches it firmly. The size of a clone is reported for some rows only, either as once, few or many, or as a class for expanded clones.

length	D	size	V	J	DNA	CDR3
15	.	.	TRBV13	TRBJ2-1	TGTGCCAGCAGCTTGGGACTCCGCTCCTACAATGAGCAGTTCTTC	CASSLGLRSYNEQFF
14	TRBD1	.	TRBV19	TRBJ1-5	TGTGCCAGTAGCCGGACAGGTATCAATCAGCCCCAGCATTTT	CASSRTGINQPQHF
15	.	.	TRBV6-2/TRBV6-3	TRBJ2-1	TGTGCCAGCACCTTAGACGGACTGGTAAACAATGAGCAGTTCTTC	CASTLDGLVNNEQFF
17	.	few	TRBV4-1	TRBJ1-1	TGCGCCAGCAGCCACGCCCAGGGGCGCCCGGAGGGAACTGAAGCTTTCTTT	CASSHAQGRPEGTEAFF
16	.	many	TRBV13	TRBJ2-2	TGTGCCAGCAGCAACTCTCGGACTTTTCTTCCCGGGGAGCTGTTTTTT	CASSNSRTFLPGELFF
16	.	.	TRBV2	TRBJ2-5	TGTGCCAGCAGTGGATCCCGCACGCGGGGACAAGAGACCCAGTACTTC	CASSGSRTRGQETQYF
14	.	few	TRBV5-1	TRBJ1-1	TGCGCCAGCAGCTCGCTACCACAGGGATCTGAAGCTTTCTTT	CASSSLPQGSEAFF
14	.	many	TRBV28	TRBJ2-7	TGTGCCAGCAGTCCCCGGGGCCTCCTCTACGAGCAGTACTTC	CASSPRGLLYEQYF
12	TRBD2	many	TRBV29-1	TRBJ2-7	TGCAGCGTCACACCTCTAGCGGGAGGCCAGTACTTC	CSVTPLAGGQYF
13	.	many	TRBV18	TRBJ2-5	TGTGCCAGCTCACCAGTCGGCCAAGAGACCCAGTACTTC	CASSPVGQETQYF
15	TRBD1	few	TRBV5-4	TRBJ2-5	TGTGCCAGCAGCTTGCTTGGGACAGGGCGAGAGACCCAGTACTTC	CASSLLGTGRETQYF
16	.	.	TRBV20-1	TRBJ1-1	TGCAGTGCTGATCGCGCTATGGGGGGAATGAACACTGAAGCTTTCTTT	CSADRAMGGMNTEAFF
13	TRBD1	many	TRBV28	TRBJ2-7	TGTGCCAGCAGTGGGACAGACCTCTACGAGCAGTACTTC	CASSGTDLYEQYF
15	TRBD1	many	TRBV11-3	TRBJ2-1	TGTGCCAGCAGCTACGGGACAGGGGGCGGAGATGAGCAGTTCTTC	CASSYGTGGGDEQFF
15	TRBD2	many	TRBV7-3	TRBJ2-1	TGTGCCAGCAGCCCGACTAGCGGGAGGGACAATGAGCAGTTCTTC	CASSPTSGRDNEQFF
13	.	many	TRBV30	TRBJ1-5	TGTGCCTGGAGCGGGGCCTTGAATCAGCCCCAGCATTTT	CAWSGALNQPQHF
17	.	many	TRBV18	TRBJ1-6	TGTGCCAGCTCACCACCGACAGGCGAGAGTTATAATTCACCCCTCCACTTT	CASSPPTGESYNSPLHF
16	TRBD2	many	TRBV18	TRBJ2-7	TGTGCCAGCTCACCAGGCCTAGCGGGAGTGGGATACGAGCAGTACTTC	CASSPGLAGVGYEQYF
13	TRBD1	many	TRBV3-1	TRBJ2-1	TGTGCCAGCAGCCAGGGACAGTCTGAACGACGGGTCTTC	CASSQGQSERRVF
14	.	few	TRBV28	TRBJ1-1	TGTGCCAGCAGTGTATCACAGTGGGTTTCTGAAGCTTTCTTT	CASSVSQWVSEAFF
13	.	few	TRBV12-3/TRBV12-4	TRBJ2-1	TGTGCCAGCAGTTTTGGACAGCCTAATGAGCAGTTCTTC	CASSFGQPNEQFF
15	.	few	TRBV11-2	TRBJ1-4	TGTGCCAGCAGCTTAGACAGGGGAGTTTTAGAAAAACTGTTTTTT	CASSLDRGVLEKLFF
15	.	.	TRBV24-1	TRBJ2-1	TGTGCCACCAGTGATACCGATACAGGGAGGAATGAGCAGTTCTTC	CATSDTDTGRNEQFF
13	.	.	TRBV4-1	TRBJ2-5	TGCGCCAGCAGCGTAGGGACTTATGAGACCCAGTACTTC	CASSVGTYETQYF
13	TRBD1	few	TRBV29-1	TRBJ1-1	TGCAGCGTTCCAGGACAGGGCGGTGCTGAAGCTTTCTTT	CSVPGQGGAEAFF
14	.	many	TRBV7-9	TRBJ1-4	TGTGCCAGCAGCTTAGGCTCGTTTGATGAAAAACTGTTTTTT	CASSLGSFDEKLFF